The present entry profiles one T cell receptor beta chain with its context. The sample is drawn from a study of cytotoxic CD8 clonotypes in ibrutinib-treated CLL. The overall study: By median roughly 68 months, approximately 12 had progressed and about 15 stayed remitted; responses had been 2 complete and some 24 partial.

J was trimmed by 2 bases and V by 3 bases; bases with no gene match: 13. The CDR3 totals 19 residues. Produced via immunoSEQ multiplex PCR; TCRdb's table is partial and in-frame only. The table includes roughly 160,000 clones, approximately 80% detected once. The source is a human donor with chronic lymphocytic leukemia. The V call is TRBV5-3, the J call TRBJ2-1; 11 nucleotides align to TRBD2. TRBV5-3 falls under the ORF class, with uncertain function. The sequences come from PBMCs, collected after 12 months of ibrutinib treatment. CDR3: CARSWRGLAGGPAYNEQFF. CDR3 sequence (DNA): TGTGCCAGAAGCTGGAGGGGTCTAGCGGGGGGACCTGCCTACAATGAGCAGTTCTTC.